This TCR beta chain was retrieved from a study of circulating and synovial CD4+ cells in juvenile arthritis. The data were produced by immunoSEQ multiplex PCR, yet TCRdb's version contains in-frame clones alone and is incomplete. Of 34,000 or so clones listed, about 94% are singletons. General observations from the study: Circulating pathogenic-like and bulk T cells looked alike by Vbeta family usage. Diversity here was lower than in bulk blood CD4 cells. T cell genome counts differed by at least an order of magnitude between CPL and CD4 samples.

The CDR3 length is 13 residues. V was pared by 5 bases and J by 2 bases, with 11 bases between. Germline V CDR1 and CDR2: SGDLS, YYNGEE. A word on this clone: Its antigen is still unknown.

The sequenced sample was CD4+ T cells from blood. This clonotype was obtained from a human donor with juvenile idiopathic arthritis. The rearrangement uses TRBV9 and TRBJ2-7; D remains unclear. CDR3 coding DNA: TGTGCCAGCAGTCCCGACATCACCTACGAGCAGTACTTC. Encoded protein: CASSPDITYEQYF.